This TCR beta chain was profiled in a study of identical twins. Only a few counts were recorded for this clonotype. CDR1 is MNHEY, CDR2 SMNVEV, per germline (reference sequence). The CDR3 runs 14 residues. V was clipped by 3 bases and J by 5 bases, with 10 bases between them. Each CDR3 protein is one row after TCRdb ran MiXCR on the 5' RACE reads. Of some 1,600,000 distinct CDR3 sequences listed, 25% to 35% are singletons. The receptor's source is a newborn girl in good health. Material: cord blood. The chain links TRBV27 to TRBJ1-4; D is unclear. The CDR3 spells CASSFTGWNEKLFF. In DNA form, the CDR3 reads TGTGCCAGCAGTTTTACGGGGTGGAATGAAAAACTGTTTTTT.